This T cell receptor (beta chain) comes out of a study of molecular identifiers for immune sequencing clone quantification. Regarding the study as a whole: In CMV-specific effectors, clones above 20 copies held over 99% of molecules; naive, under 1%. Detection of one spiked Jurkat cell's TCR RNA reportedly worked in 850,000 to 1,000,000 naive cells.

TCRdb called the PCR reads again in MiXCR, with one record for every CDR3 protein. This sample carries about half a million distinct CDR3 sequences, about 25% of them seen once, and the ten largest clones take roughly 0.79%. Using a CD8+CD4-CCR7+CD45RA+ phenotype, naive CD8 T cells were sorted. Germline V lookup: CDR1 SGDLS, CDR2 YYNGEE. The CDR3 has 15 amino acids. On this clonotype: The target antigen is unknown. One junction end does not reproduce the germline sequence, and a read error may be involved.

The receptor comes from a human donor in good health. Some libraries in this study had Jurkat cell RNA spiked in. Sequenced: naive CD8+ T cells from blood, with Jurkat cell RNA spiked in. The sample's subset: FACS-sorted CD8+CD4-CCR7+CD45RA+ naive T cells. The genes are TRBV9 and TRBJ1-2; no reliable D call. The CDR3 nucleotides are TGTGCCAGCGGCGTCGGTGACACCTACAACTATGGCTACACCTTC. Amino acid sequence: CASGVGDTYNYGYTF.